These 8 T cell receptor beta chains were sequenced from one sample in a study of cytomegalovirus exposure and HLA in healthy donors (TCRdb year 2017). Library generation was performed with the immunoSEQ multiplex PCR assay. For the multiplex PCR, a mixture combining 60 forward primers for TCR Vbeta segments and 13 reverse primers for TCR Jbeta segments was used. TCRdb limited this immuneACCESS table to in-frame rearrangements with V and J called. A share of clones is missing; checked studies link under half to unresolved V genes, and the rest is unexplained. Across this sample there are around 67,000 clones, with 70% to 75% seen only once. The top ten hold 22% of the sample. Specimen: PBMCs. These receptors all come from a woman aged 25 to 39 in good health and CMV-seropositive.

The V call is TRBV10-1, the J call TRBJ2-3; D is possibly TRBD1 (6 bases). Per germline, CDR1 WNHNN and CDR2 SYGVQD (reference sequence). There are 15 residues in the CDR3. The V gene lost 4 bases and the J gene lost 2 bases, with 13 bases spanning the gap. This chain's CDR3 is CASSARGSTTDTQYF. In DNA, the CDR3 is TGCGCCAGCAGTGCTAGGGGGAGTACCACAGATACGCAGTATTTT.

The rearrangement joins TRBV6-5 to TRBJ1-2, with D possibly being TRBD1 (5 bases). Germline V gene lookup returns CDR1 MNHEY and CDR2 SVGAGI. V lost 0 bases and J 2 bases, leaving 10 bases between the germline ends. CDR3 size: 15 residues. CDR3 residues: CASSYSRGPNYGYTF. The CDR3 region has the DNA TGTGCCAGCAGTTACTCGCGGGGACCGAACTATGGCTACACCTTC.

This clone was seen a few times. The chain combines TRBV13 with TRBJ2-7, with 9 positions matching TRBD1. The CDR3 runs 15 residues. Germline-derived CDR1 and CDR2 are PRHDT and FYEKMQ (reference sequence). With V trimmed by 4 bases and J by 1 base, 5 bases remained unmatched. CDR3 DNA: TGTGCCAGCAGCTCAATGACAGGGGGGTCCTACGAGCAGTACTTC. Translated: CASSSMTGGSYEQYF.

This CDR3 is CASNTGRGNQPQHF. Written as DNA, the CDR3 is TGTGCCAGTAACACAGGGAGGGGCAATCAGCCCCAGCATTTT. The J gene is TRBJ1-5, the V gene TRBV19; D might be TRBD1 (6 bases). Germline assignment: CDR1 LNHDA and CDR2 SQIVND (reference sequence). The CDR3 has 14 amino acids. Trimming stripped 7 bases from V and 2 bases from J, with 12 bases between.

A remark on this clone: Relative to the germline gene, one junction end is altered; a read error may explain this. The rearrangement links TRBV7-7 to TRBJ2-5; 15 bases fit TRBD2. Per germline, CDR1 SSHAT and CDR2 FNYEAQ (reference sequence). The CDR3 extends over 15 amino acids. CDR3 loop: CASSIGLAGGETQYF. CDR3 DNA: TGTGCTAGCAGCATCGGACTAGCGGGAGGGGAGACCCAGTACTTC.

This chain uses TRBV5-6 with TRBJ2-2, with TRBD2 matching 9 bases. Germline CDR1 and CDR2: SGHDT and YYEEEE. The ends lost 5 bases at V and 7 bases at J; junction bases unmatched: 12. The CDR3 loop spans 16 amino acids. CDR3 nucleotide sequence: TGTGCCAGCAGTAAATTGGCTAGCGGGATGAGCGGGGAGCTGTTTTTT. Its protein product is CASSKLASGMSGELFF.

The gene calls are TRBV10-2 and TRBJ2-2; 8 positions match TRBD2. V trimming: 6 bases; J trimming: 7 bases; junction bases outside the gene matches: 7. This CDR3 spans 14 amino acids. Germline CDR1 is WSHSY and CDR2 is SAAADI. Here the CDR3 reads CASSGLAPDGELFF. Here the CDR3 DNA reads TGCGCCAGCAGCGGACTAGCTCCGGACGGGGAGCTGTTTTTT.

The chain employs TRBV29-1 and TRBJ2-1, with TRBD2 as a possible D gene (6 bases). Trimming left V 3 bases short and J 8 bases short, with 20 bases between. This CDR3 is built from 15 residues. Per germline, CDR1 SQVTM and CDR2 ANQGSEA. CDR3 sequence reads: CSVEPRGGVGDEQFF. CDR3 in DNA: TGCAGCGTTGAGCCGCGGGGAGGAGTAGGAGATGAGCAGTTCTTC.